What follows are 28 T cell receptor beta chains derived from one specimen sequenced in a study of TIL therapy for anti-PD-1-resistant metastatic lung cancer. This sample's time point: pre-treatment sample, taken before nivolumab and TIL therapy. This was the immunoSEQ v3 assay. Clones were read by immunoSEQ multiplex PCR, and TCRdb kept only the in-frame ones, dropping some. The table has about 36,000 clones, roughly 80% seen once. Specimen: blood, collected at baseline. The receptors shown here come from a person aged 25 to 85 with non-small cell lung cancer.

The V gene is TRBV2, the J gene TRBJ1-3; TRBD1 matches at 8 bases. The CDR3 contains 15 residues. The germline V gene encodes CDR1 SNHLY and CDR2 FYNNEI. V dropped 6 bases and J dropped 4; count of bases not matched to a gene: 8. The CDR3 DNA follows: TGTGCCAGCAGGATGGACAGGGTGAGCGGAAACACCATATATTTT. This encodes CASRMDRVSGNTIYF. Full variable domain (missing parts from reference TRBV2 and TRBJ1-3): EPEVTQTPSHQVTQMGQEVILRCVPISNHLYFYWYRQILGQKVEFLVSFYNNEISEKSEIFDDQFSVERPDGSNFTLKIRSTKLEDSAMYFCASRMDRVSGNTIYFGEGSWLTVV.

The V gene is TRBV5-1, the J gene TRBJ2-2, with no clear D. The CDR3 is made up of 14 amino acids. V gave up 0 bases and J gave up 1 base, with 4 bases separating them. The germline CDR1 and CDR2 sequences are SGHRS and YFSETQ. The CDR3 spells CASSLAGNTGELFF. In nucleotides, the CDR3 is TGCGCCAGCAGCTTGGCAGGGAACACCGGGGAGCTGTTTTTT.

This chain joins TRBV29-1 and TRBJ2-7; 8 positions agree with TRBD2. This CDR3 comprises 13 residues. Per germline, CDR1 SQVTM and CDR2 ANQGSEA. J was trimmed by 3 bases and V by 7 bases; bases with no gene match: 8. The CDR3 nucleotides are TGCAGCGCCCTGAGCGGGGGATTCTACGAGCAGTACTTC. Translating gives CSALSGGFYEQYF.

The chain is built from TRBV13 and TRBJ1-2, with TRBD1 as a possible D gene (6 bases). This CDR3 has 16 amino acids. Germline V gives CDR1 PRHDT, CDR2 FYEKMQ (reference sequence). V dropped 8 bases and J dropped 4 bases, with 23 bases sitting between them. The CDR3 bases are TGTGCCAGCCAAGTGAGGGTTTCAGGGGCGGGCTATGGCTACACCTTC. It is translated as CASQVRVSGAGYGYTF.

This rearrangement joins TRBV28 to TRBJ1-1; D is possibly TRBD1 (6 bases). The CDR3 spans 14 residues. Germline V CDR1 and CDR2: MDHEN, SYDVKM. V shed 1 base and J shed 4 bases, with 10 bases lying between them. The CDR3 sequence: CASSLSGGFTEAFF. CDR3 in DNA: TGTGCCAGCAGTTTATCTGGGGGCTTCACTGAAGCTTTCTTT. Looking up the rest from reference TRBV28 and TRBJ1-1 gives the full variable domain: DVKVTQSSRYLVKRTGEKVFLECVQDMDHENMFWYRQDPGLGLRLIYFSYDVKMKEKGDIPEGYSVSREKKERFSLILESASTNQTSMYLCASSLSGGFTEAFFGQGTRLTVV.

The CDR3 loop reads CASSWLGDAGGYTF. DNA of the CDR3: TGCGCCAGCAGCTGGCTCGGGGACGCTGGTGGCTACACCTTC. This chain uses TRBV5-1 with TRBJ1-2; a weak D match, TRBD1 (5 bases). The CDR3 consists of 14 residues. Germline CDR1 reads SGHRS; CDR2 reads YFSETQ. Trimming left V 3 bases short and J 7 bases short, with 16 bases between.

CDR3 DNA: TGCGCCAGCAGCGGCGGCAGAGGGAACGAAAAACTGTTTTTT. Residues: CASSGGRGNEKLFF. The chain combines TRBV5-1 with TRBJ1-4, with no clear D. Germline CDR1 is SGHRS and CDR2 is YFSETQ. The CDR3 spans 14 residues. V lost 4 bases and J 8 bases, leaving 15 bases between the germline ends.

DNA of the CDR3: TGTGCCTGGAGCCGACTCCTCACTAGCTCTGGGGCCAACGTCCTGACTTTC. This translates into CAWSRLLTSSGANVLTF. The chain uses TRBV30 and TRBJ2-6, with D perhaps matching TRBD2 (5 bases). This CDR3 region has 17 residues. CDR1 and CDR2 (germline): GTSNPN, SVGIG (reference sequence). V lost 3 bases, J lost 0 bases, and 15 bases lay in between.

This clone was recorded only once. The rearrangement uses TRBV5-1 and TRBJ2-3; 7 bases fit TRBD1. The CDR3 extends over 17 amino acids. CDR1 is SGHRS and CDR2 is YFSETQ in the germline V gene. V was clipped by 4 bases and J by 0 bases; unmatched bases: 11. As DNA, the CDR3 is TGCGCCAGCAGCGTTGGGGACAGTCCTAGAAGCACAGATACGCAGTATTTT. It encodes CASSVGDSPRSTDTQYF.

The genes are TRBV15 and TRBJ1-2; no reliable D call. The CDR3 spans 13 residues. CDR1 and CDR2 from the germline V gene are LNHNV and YYDKDF (reference sequence). Trimming pared 0 bases from V and 8 bases from J, leaving 10 bases between. The CDR3 region is CATSRDRGYGYTF. The CDR3 coding sequence is TGTGCCACCAGCAGAGATCGGGGATACGGCTACACCTTC. Full variable domain (remainder filled in from reference TRBV15 and TRBJ1-2): DAMVIQNPRYQVTQFGKPVTLSCSQTLNHNVMYWYQQKSSQAPKLLFHYYDKDFNNEADTPDNFQSRRPNTSFCFLDIRSPGLGDTAMYLCATSRDRGYGYTFGSGTRLTVV.

This clone was recorded only once. The chain links TRBV15 to TRBJ2-1; TRBD2 agrees at 14 bases. V was pared by 7 bases and J by 9 bases, with 8 bases of the junction left unmatched. Germline V gene lookup returns CDR1 LNHNV and CDR2 YYDKDF (reference sequence). The CDR3 is 15 amino acids. CDR3 sequence: CATTPGLAGESEQFF. The CDR3 nucleotides are TGTGCCACCACTCCGGGACTAGCGGGAGAGAGTGAGCAGTTCTTC. Filled out from reference TRBV15 and TRBJ2-1, the complete variable domain reads DAMVIQNPRYQVTQFGKPVTLSCSQTLNHNVMYWYQQKSSQAPKLLFHYYDKDFNNEADTPDNFQSRRPNTSFCFLDIRSPGLGDTAMYLCATTPGLAGESEQFFGPGTRLTVL.

Comments on this clone: This specimen includes other DNA sequences encoding the same CDR3. V usage is TRBV7-9 and J usage is TRBJ1-1; D unresolved. V lost 1 base to trimming and J lost 7 bases, with 7 bases between them. The CDR3 contains 12 residues. Germline V lookup: CDR1 SEHNR, CDR2 FQNEAQ (reference sequence). As DNA, the CDR3 is TGTGCCAGCAGCTTAGACACTCTTGAAGCTTTCTTT. This gives the protein CASSLDTLEAFF.

Here the CDR3 reads CAISDVYEQYF. The CDR3 DNA follows: TGTGCCATCAGTGACGTCTACGAGCAGTACTTC. This chain links TRBV10-3 with TRBJ2-7; unclear D gene. Trimming cost V 3 bases and J 3 bases, with 3 bases left between them. Looked up from germline, CDR1 is ENHRY and CDR2 is SYGVKD. This CDR3 is 11 amino acids long.

The rearrangement uses TRBV11-1 and TRBJ2-7; TRBD1 aligns across 9 bases. After removal of 0 bases from V and 0 bases from J, the junction contained 9 bases not matched to a gene. CDR1 is SGHAT, CDR2 FQDESV, per germline (reference sequence). This CDR3 has 18 residues. The DNA of the CDR3 is TGTGCCAGCAGCTTAGCGAAGGTGACAGGGGGGAGCTCCTACGAGCAGTACTTC. Its translation: CASSLAKVTGGSSYEQYF.

J is TRBJ1-4 and V is TRBV7-6, with D tentatively TRBD1 (6 bases). The CDR3 is 15 residues long. Germline CDR1 SGHVS, CDR2 FNYEAQ. V lost 1 base to trimming and J lost 7 bases, with 13 bases between them. CDR3 DNA: TGTGCCAGCAGCTTAGTGTACAGGGAAGGTGAAAAACTGTTTTTT. It encodes CASSLVYREGEKLFF.

This clone has more than one count but fewer than ten. CDR3 in DNA: TGTGCCAGCAGTTATAGACAGGAGCAGTTCTTC. Translated, it gives CASSYRQEQFF. The chain couples TRBV25-1 to TRBJ2-1; a possible D gene is TRBD1 (5 bases). CDR1 MGHDK and CDR2 SYGVNS come from the germline V gene. V was shortened by 5 bases and J by 10 bases, with 9 bases between the two germline ends. The CDR3 spans 11 residues.

The V call is TRBV27, the J call TRBJ1-2; the match to TRBD1 covers 8 bases. This CDR3 spans 16 amino acids. Germline CDR1 MNHEY, CDR2 SMNVEV (reference sequence). The V segment lost 4 bases and the J segment 4 bases; nucleotides outside the gene matches: 11. The CDR3: CASSSSLTGDGYGYTF. The CDR3 nucleotides read TGTGCCAGCAGTTCATCGTTGACAGGGGATGGCTATGGCTACACCTTC.

This clone was seen only a few times. V gene TRBV6-5 combines with J gene TRBJ2-7; TRBD2 is a possible D gene (6 bases). V dropped 5 bases and J dropped 3 bases, with 11 bases sitting between them. The CDR3 consists of 13 residues. CDR1 is MNHEY and CDR2 is SVGAGI in the germline V gene. The CDR3, as DNA: TGTGCCAGCAGTCCCGGGGGTGGCTACGAGCAGTACTTC. It is translated as CASSPGGGYEQYF.

This chain links TRBV28 with TRBJ2-6, with D possibly being TRBD1 or TRBD2 (7 bases each). Trimming cost V 7 bases and J 0 bases, with 10 bases left between them. Germline loops: CDR1 MDHEN, CDR2 SYDVKM. This CDR3 comprises 15 residues. As DNA, the CDR3 is TGTGCCAGCACCAGGGGGGGCTCTGGGGCCAACGTCCTGACTTTC. Translated, it gives CASTRGGSGANVLTF. The variable domain in full, with the rest retrieved from reference TRBV28 and TRBJ2-6, is DVKVTQSSRYLVKRTGEKVFLECVQDMDHENMFWYRQDPGLGLRLIYFSYDVKMKEKGDIPEGYSVSREKKERFSLILESASTNQTSMYLCASTRGGSGANVLTFGAGSRLTVL.

The V call is TRBV7-9, the J call TRBJ1-1, with D hard to call. CDR1 and CDR2 from the germline V gene are SEHNR and FQNEAQ (reference sequence). This CDR3 has 12 residues. The ends were cut back, 4 bases at V and 7 bases at J, with 10 bases in the middle. Here the CDR3 DNA reads TGTGCCAGCAGCTCCTCGGGTTTTGAAGCTTTCTTT. It specifies CASSSSGFEAFF.

The V and J genes are TRBV2 and TRBJ1-2; no definite D call. The CDR3 spans 15 residues. The ends were cut back, 3 bases at V and 3 bases at J, with 14 bases in the middle. Looked up from germline, CDR1 is SNHLY and CDR2 is FYNNEI. CDR3 protein: CASSDSPRLDYGYTF. CDR3 coding DNA: TGTGCCAGCAGTGACTCCCCGCGGCTCGACTATGGCTACACCTTC. The entire variable domain, with the rest obtained from reference TRBV2 and TRBJ1-2, is as follows: EPEVTQTPSHQVTQMGQEVILRCVPISNHLYFYWYRQILGQKVEFLVSFYNNEISEKSEIFDDQFSVERPDGSNFTLKIRSTKLEDSAMYFCASSDSPRLDYGYTFGSGTRLTVV.

The chain couples TRBV5-5 to TRBJ2-3; D may be TRBD1 (6 bases). V gave up 3 bases and J gave up 0 bases, with 20 bases separating them. The CDR3 is made up of 18 amino acids. Germline values: CDR1 SGHKS, CDR2 YYEKEE (reference sequence). CDR3 amino acids: CASSSTPRGTPSTDTQYF. The DNA of the CDR3 is TGTGCCAGCAGCTCCACTCCGAGGGGGACCCCTAGCACAGATACGCAGTATTTT.

V gene TRBV6-1 combines with J gene TRBJ2-5; TRBD2 matches at 11 bases. Germline CDR1 and CDR2: MNHNS and SASEGT. The ends lost 1 base at V and 2 bases at J; junction bases unmatched: 9. The CDR3 loop spans 18 amino acids. The chain's CDR3 is CASSEGYLAGGQQETQYF. CDR3 DNA sequence: TGTGCCAGCAGTGAAGGATACCTAGCGGGAGGACAACAAGAGACCCAGTACTTC.

This clone was recorded once. The chain recombines TRBV2 with TRBJ2-5, with 10 nucleotides matching TRBD1. CDR3 size: 17 residues. Germline V gene data show CDR1 as SNHLY and CDR2 as FYNNEI. With V trimmed by 3 bases and J by 0 bases, 7 bases remained unmatched. The CDR3 sequence is CASSEGDRGWYQETQYF. CDR3 DNA sequence: TGTGCCAGCAGTGAGGGGGACAGGGGATGGTACCAAGAGACCCAGTACTTC.

J is TRBJ2-6 and V is TRBV9; no reliable D call. CDR1 is SGDLS and CDR2 is YYNGEE in the germline V gene. This CDR3 is built from 17 residues. Trimming cost V 7 bases and J 5 bases, with 22 bases left between them. The CDR3 loop reads CASAKWYKQSRANVLTF. The CDR3 DNA sequence: TGTGCCAGCGCAAAGTGGTACAAACAAAGTCGGGCCAACGTCCTGACTTTC.

DNA of the CDR3: TGCAGCGCATCCGGTGGGGGAGATACCGGGGAGCTGTTTTTT. This sequence encodes CSASGGGDTGELFF. The chain couples TRBV29-1 to TRBJ2-2, with D tentatively TRBD1 or TRBD2 (5 bases each). Trimming pared 7 bases from V and 5 bases from J, leaving 17 bases between. The V gene's germline CDR1 is SQVTM and CDR2 ANQGSEA. The CDR3 totals 14 residues.

CDR3 protein: CASSPGPGGDTEAFF. The CDR3 DNA follows: TGCGCCAGCAGCCCTGGACCCGGAGGGGACACTGAAGCTTTCTTT. The chain recombines TRBV5-1 with TRBJ1-1; possibly TRBD1 for D (5 bases). This CDR3 is built from 15 residues. Germline V gene data show CDR1 as SGHRS and CDR2 as YFSETQ. V lost 4 bases, J lost 3 bases, and 16 bases lay in between.

This chain connects TRBV9 to TRBJ2-4; no clear D. The CDR3 loop spans 15 amino acids. Germline-derived CDR1 and CDR2 are SGDLS and YYNGEE. Trimming removed 4 bases from V and 0 bases from J, with 11 bases in between. CDR3 in amino acids: CASSSGILAKNIQYF. CDR3 coding DNA: TGTGCCAGCAGCTCTGGGATATTAGCCAAAAACATTCAGTACTTC. The variable domain in full, with the rest retrieved from reference TRBV9 and TRBJ2-4, is DSGVTQTPKHLITATGQRVTLRCSPRSGDLSVYWYQQSLDQGLQFLIQYYNGEERAKGNILERFSAQQFPDLHSELNLSSLELGDSALYFCASSSGILAKNIQYFGAGTRLSVL.